This T cell receptor (beta chain) is drawn from a study of patients and donors after allogeneic stem cell transplantation. TCRdb recomputed calls from the RT-PCR reads with MiXCR, one row per CDR3 protein. The data show some 150,000 distinct CDR3 sequences, about two fifths seen once. There are a few counts of this clonotype. Source material: blood, either unsorted or a sorted T cell fraction (not recorded which). This TCR was sampled from a human donor who was either an allogeneic HSCT recipient or a stem cell or donor lymphocyte infusion donor (not recorded which). It is not recorded whose cells these are; they may come from a transplant donor.

The CDR3 is CASSQDLIGTGSPLHF. Here the CDR3 DNA reads TGTGCCAGCAGCCAAGATCTTATCGGAACAGGATCACCCCTCCACTTT. The chain uses TRBV4-2 and TRBJ1-6, with D possibly TRBD1 on 5 matching bases. Looked up from germline, CDR1 is LGHNA and CDR2 is YNFKEQ. V shed 0 bases and J shed 10 bases, with 16 bases lying between them. This CDR3 is 16 amino acids long.